This entry describes one T cell receptor (beta chain). These data come from a study of blood T cell repertoires in COVID-19. Across the whole study: Italy, Spain and the United States were the sources of the convalescent and acute COVID-19 samples. T cells, B-cell-depleted T cells, or PBMCs supplied cDNA or gDNA.

Authors' analysis steps: The authors estimated nucleated cell counts from reference gene primer amplification. The data were produced by immunoSEQ multiplex PCR, yet TCRdb's version contains in-frame clones alone and is incomplete. V and J calls and clone size are those listed in that table; D and trimming were worked out from the DNA. Here the sample spans 400,000 to 550,000 clones, around 89% being singletons. The CDR3 runs to 15 residues. Between the trimmed V and J ends, which lost 2 bases and 1 base, there was a span of 11 bases. Germline V gene data show CDR1 as KGHSH and CDR2 as LQKENI. The sample comprised peripheral blood. The chain uses TRBV18 and TRBJ1-1, with D unresolved. The receptor was derived from a woman aged 25 to 39 with acute or convalescent COVID-19. The chain's CDR3 is CASSPSGIPNTEAFF. CDR3 DNA: TGTGCCAGCTCACCATCAGGTATCCCGAACACTGAAGCTTTCTTT.